The 25 T cell receptor beta chains below were found in one sample sequenced in a study of cytomegalovirus exposure and HLA in healthy donors. The repertoire was sequenced with immunoSEQ multiplex PCR; TCRdb's copy has only in-frame clones and lacks some. Of about 73,000 clones in the sample, approximately 90% were seen once. Source material: PBMCs. All receptors derive from a woman aged 18-29 years in good health and CMV-seropositive.

This clone was picked up one time. The rearrangement links TRBV10-3 to TRBJ2-7; D perhaps matches TRBD1 (8 bases). Germline CDR1 is ENHRY and CDR2 is SYGVKD. The V end was cut by 10 bases, the J end by 7 bases, with 17 bases between. The CDR3 covers 12 residues. This CDR3 reads CATKTGEGEQYF. CDR3 DNA sequence: TGTGCCACCAAGACAGGGGAGGGGGAGCAGTACTTC.

This clone was recorded only once. The V gene is TRBV5-6, the J gene TRBJ2-7; a possible D gene is TRBD1 (6 bases). Germline lookup yields CDR1 SGHDT and CDR2 YYEEEE. The CDR3 is made up of 15 amino acids. Trimming took off 4 bases at V and 2 bases at J, with 16 bases between the two ends. In DNA, the CDR3 is TGTGCCAGCAGCCGACAGGTTAGGTTTACCTACGAGCAGTACTTC. This translates into CASSRQVRFTYEQYF.

J is TRBJ1-1 and V is TRBV27, with a weak D call TRBD1 (5 bases). CDR1 is MNHEY, CDR2 SMNVEV, per germline (reference sequence). The CDR3 covers 12 residues. The germline V and J ends were trimmed by 4 bases and 4 bases, with 7 bases remaining between them. CDR3 loop: CASSSGRTEAFF. The CDR3 coding sequence is TGTGCCAGCAGTTCAGGGCGCACTGAAGCTTTCTTT.

The chain employs TRBV7-6 and TRBJ1-4; 7 positions agree with TRBD1. The CDR3 spans 15 residues. V trimming: 6 bases; J trimming: 3 bases; junction bases outside the gene matches: 7. Germline CDR1 is SGHVS and CDR2 is FNYEAQ. CDR3: CASRSDRDPNEKLFF. The CDR3 DNA sequence: TGTGCCAGCAGATCCGACAGGGACCCTAATGAAAAACTGTTTTTT.

The chain joins TRBV19 to TRBJ1-1, with 8 bases aligning to TRBD1. Trimming removed 10 bases from V and 7 bases from J; junction bases left unmatched: 5. CDR1 and CDR2 from the germline V gene are LNHDA and SQIVND (reference sequence). This CDR3 contains 11 residues. The CDR3 DNA reads as TGTGCCACCACACAGGGGGATGAAGCTTTCTTT. The encoded protein is CATTQGDEAFF.

The chain carries TRBV19 and TRBJ1-2; weak D call: TRBD1 (6 bases). This CDR3 has 13 amino acids. The germline V gene has CDR1 LNHDA and CDR2 SQIVND (reference sequence). Trimming shortened V by 5 bases and J by 4 bases, and 11 bases separated the two germline ends. The CDR3 coding sequence is TGTGCCAGTAGTGGGCTGGACAGCTATGGCTACACCTTC. It yields the protein CASSGLDSYGYTF.

The rearrangement links TRBV7-2 to TRBJ2-5; 8 nucleotides agree with TRBD1. V was clipped by 4 bases and J by 5 bases; unmatched bases: 6. Germline CDR1 and CDR2: SGHTA and FQGNSA. The CDR3 runs 14 residues. The CDR3 coding sequence is TGTGCCAGCAGCTGGAACAGGGGGAAGGAGACCCAGTACTTC. Translating gives CASSWNRGKETQYF.

This chain connects TRBV4-1 to TRBJ2-2; TRBD2 aligns across 13 bases. Germline V CDR1 and CDR2: MGHRA, YSYEKL. The trim removed 5 bases at V and 5 bases at J, leaving 8 bases unmatched. The CDR3 length is 17 residues. The CDR3 sequence: CASSTLAGGLRTGELFF. The CDR3 bases are TGCGCCAGCAGCACACTAGCGGGAGGGTTGAGGACCGGGGAGCTGTTTTTT.

The V and J genes are TRBV28 and TRBJ2-3; perhaps TRBD1 as D (8 bases). The CDR3 totals 14 residues. V dropped 7 bases and J dropped 5 bases, with 16 bases sitting between them. Germline V lookup: CDR1 MDHEN, CDR2 SYDVKM. CDR3 protein: CASIQGAGVDTQYF. As DNA, the CDR3 is TGTGCCAGCATCCAGGGGGCGGGAGTAGATACGCAGTATTTT.

The rearrangement links TRBV20-1 to TRBJ2-5; D gene ambiguous. The ends were cut back, 6 bases at V and 2 bases at J, with 7 bases in the middle. The germline CDR1 and CDR2 sequences are DFQATT and SNEGSKA (reference sequence). The CDR3 has 11 residues. CDR3 protein: CSASVQETQYF. CDR3 sequence (DNA): TGCAGTGCCAGCGTTCAAGAGACCCAGTACTTC.

The rearrangement uses TRBV4-1 and TRBJ2-1; 9 nucleotides match TRBD2. Trimming took 0 bases from V and 2 from J; bases not matched to a gene: 2. This CDR3 has 16 residues. Germline lookup yields CDR1 MGHRA and CDR2 YSYEKL. Here the CDR3 reads CASSQDSGGTYNEQFF. The CDR3 DNA reads as TGCGCCAGCAGCCAAGATAGCGGGGGTACCTACAATGAGCAGTTCTTC.

The V gene is TRBV28, the J gene TRBJ2-1; D not resolved. The V end lost 2 bases, the J end lost 2 bases, and 4 bases lay between the germline ends. The CDR3 contains 13 residues. The germline CDR1 and CDR2 sequences are MDHEN and SYDVKM. The CDR3 bases are TGTGCCAGCAGTTTAGGCCCCTACAATGAGCAGTTCTTC. Protein: CASSLGPYNEQFF.

The chain employs TRBV9 and TRBJ2-2, with 7 bases matching TRBD1. Germline V gene lookup returns CDR1 SGDLS and CDR2 YYNGEE. The CDR3 spans 17 residues. V dropped 4 bases and J dropped 4; count of bases not matched to a gene: 13. This CDR3 is CASSSQLGTASTGELFF. The CDR3 nucleotides are TGTGCCAGCAGCTCCCAACTCGGGACAGCGTCCACCGGGGAGCTGTTTTTT.

V gene TRBV5-4 combines with J gene TRBJ2-1; D is uncertain. This CDR3 contains 11 residues. CDR1 and CDR2 from the germline V gene are SGHNT and YYREEE (reference sequence). The V end lost 9 bases, the J end lost 9 bases, and 13 bases lay between the germline ends. CDR3 sequence (DNA): TGTGCCACCTCCCTACGTAGTGAGCAGTTCTTC. It encodes CATSLRSEQFF.

This chain links TRBV7-2 with TRBJ2-3; 11 nucleotides align to TRBD2. V shed 3 bases and J 2 bases; nucleotides not matched to a gene: 10. This CDR3 has 18 amino acids. Germline CDR1 and CDR2: SGHTA and FQGNSA. The CDR3 is CASSFSRLAGGNTDTQYF. Here the CDR3 DNA reads TGTGCCAGCAGCTTTAGCAGGCTAGCGGGAGGCAACACAGATACGCAGTATTTT. Based on the CDR3 plus reference TRBV7-2 and TRBJ2-3, the full variable domain is GAGVSQSPSNKVTEKGKDVELRCDPISGHTALYWYRQSLGQGLEFLIYFQGNSAPDKSGLPSDRFSAERTGGSVSTLTIQRTQQEDSAVYLCASSFSRLAGGNTDTQYFGPGTRLTVL.

V is TRBV7-9 and J is TRBJ2-5; 7 bases line up with TRBD1. Germline CDR1 and CDR2: SEHNR and FQNEAQ (reference sequence). The CDR3 runs 15 residues. V lost 5 bases, J lost 2 bases, and 8 bases stayed unmatched. CDR3 region: CASSLPGQTQETQYF. The CDR3 nucleotides are TGTGCCAGCAGCCTACCGGGACAGACACAAGAGACCCAGTACTTC.

This rearrangement joins TRBV7-9 to TRBJ2-1; D gene unclear. Trimming removed 2 bases at V and 2 bases at J, with 10 bases between. The CDR3 has 15 amino acids. Germline V gene data show CDR1 as SEHNR and CDR2 as FQNEAQ (reference sequence). The CDR3 DNA reads as TGTGCCAGCAGCTTACCCGACCGGGCCTACAATGAGCAGTTCTTC. Protein product: CASSLPDRAYNEQFF.

The rearrangement joins TRBV15 to TRBJ1-6, with a possible D match to TRBD1 (5 bases). Per the germline V gene, CDR1 is LNHNV and CDR2 is YYDKDF (reference sequence). Trimming shortened V by 6 bases and J by 0 bases, and 15 bases separated the two germline ends. The CDR3 spans 17 residues. The CDR3 nucleotides read TGTGCCACCAGAGAGGCGCGGACAAGCTCCTATAATTCACCCCTCCACTTT. It encodes CATREARTSSYNSPLHF.

The table lists this clone with a few counts. The V call is TRBV30, the J call TRBJ1-1, with TRBD1 matching 7 bases. The CDR3 is 13 residues long. Per germline, CDR1 GTSNPN and CDR2 SVGIG (reference sequence). V dropped 5 bases and J dropped 3; count of bases not matched to a gene: 6. CDR3 coding DNA: TGTGCCTGGGACAGGGTGGGGGACACTGAAGCTTTCTTT. It yields the protein CAWDRVGDTEAFF.

This chain links TRBV6-5 with TRBJ2-2; 7 bases are shared with TRBD1. The V gene end was trimmed by 11 bases and the J gene end by 3 bases; junction bases not matched to a gene: 12. The V gene's germline CDR1 is MNHEY and CDR2 SVGAGI. This CDR3 contains 15 residues. This chain's CDR3 is CASQTGTDYTGELFF. Written as DNA, the CDR3 is TGTGCCTCCCAGACCGGGACAGACTACACCGGGGAGCTGTTTTTT.

This rearrangement joins TRBV6-6 to TRBJ1-1; D is undetermined. This CDR3 is 14 amino acids long. The germline V and J ends were trimmed by 3 bases and 5 bases, with 13 bases remaining between them. CDR1 is MNHNY, CDR2 SVGAGI, per germline (reference sequence). CDR3 sequence: CASSYGFQETEAFF. In DNA, the CDR3 is TGTGCCAGCAGTTATGGGTTTCAGGAAACTGAAGCTTTCTTT.

With respect to this clone: Germline is not matched at one junction end, which may reflect a read error. The rearrangement uses TRBV14 and TRBJ2-7; D is unclear. Germline CDR1 and CDR2: SGHDN and FVKESK. The CDR3 is made up of 13 amino acids. CDR3 bases: TGTGCCAGCAGCCATTGGGCCTCCGACGAGCAGTACTTC. It translates to CASSHWASDEQYF. The variable domain in full, with the rest retrieved from reference TRBV14 and TRBJ2-7, is EAGVTQFPSHSVIEKGQTVTLRCDPISGHDNLYWYRRVMGKEIKFLLHFVKESKQDESGMPNNRFLAERTGGTYSTLKVQPAELEDSGVYFCASSHWASDEQYFGPGTRLTVT.

The chain has TRBV27 and TRBJ2-5; D gene unclear. Per the germline V gene, CDR1 is MNHEY and CDR2 is SMNVEV (reference sequence). The CDR3 is made up of 15 amino acids. The V gene lost 6 bases and the J gene lost 5 bases, with 19 bases spanning the gap. CDR3 amino acids: CASRMELGSWETQYF. The DNA for the CDR3 is TGTGCCAGCAGAATGGAGCTAGGCAGTTGGGAGACCCAGTACTTC.

The rearrangement uses TRBV6-1 and TRBJ2-5; D unclear. V shed 5 bases and J shed 3 bases, with 10 bases lying between them. The CDR3 consists of 13 residues. CDR1 is MNHNS, CDR2 SASEGT, per germline. CDR3 bases: TGTGCCAGCAGTTCAGTCCCCGAAGAGACCCAGTACTTC. This codes for CASSSVPEETQYF.

The chain employs TRBV29-1 and TRBJ2-1; TRBD2 aligns across 8 bases. The CDR3 sequence is 15 residues long. Per germline, CDR1 SQVTM and CDR2 ANQGSEA. Trimming took 5 bases from V and 0 from J; bases not matched to a gene: 6. Here the CDR3 reads CSVHGGETSYNEQFF. DNA for the CDR3: TGCAGCGTTCACGGGGGGGAAACCTCCTACAATGAGCAGTTCTTC.